These 29 T cell receptor beta chains were all obtained from the same sample, sequenced in a study of cytomegalovirus exposure and HLA in healthy donors (dated by TCRdb to about 2017). The receptor library was made with the immunoSEQ multiplex PCR assay. For the multiplex PCR, a mixture combining 60 forward primers for TCR Vbeta segments and 13 reverse primers for TCR Jbeta segments was used. TCRdb carries this immuneACCESS record with in-frame sequences only. Its versions omit some clonotypes, under half of them owing to an unresolved V gene in the studies checked, with the rest unexplained. Within this sample are about 110,000 clones, with just under 75% of them counted one time only. Jointly, the top ten make up 2.6% of the sample. The source material was PBMCs. All receptors derive from a man aged 50 to 59 in good health and CMV-seropositive.

This chain links TRBV27 with TRBJ1-2, with 9 positions matching TRBD1. The germline V gene has CDR1 MNHEY and CDR2 SMNVEV (reference sequence). The CDR3 runs 13 residues. The ends lost 6 bases at V and 8 bases at J; junction bases unmatched: 7. This CDR3 is CASSPGTGQGYTF. CDR3 DNA sequence: TGTGCCAGCAGCCCCGGGACAGGGCAAGGCTACACCTTC.

The V and J genes are TRBV5-1 and TRBJ2-3; D might be TRBD2 (5 bases). This CDR3 is built from 14 residues. Trimming removed 4 bases from V and 6 bases from J, with 15 bases in between. CDR1 is SGHRS, CDR2 YFSETQ, per germline. The CDR3 coding sequence is TGCGCCAGCAGCCCCGGACTGCTCTCGGATACGCAGTATTTT. It translates to CASSPGLLSDTQYF.

The chain couples TRBV27 to TRBJ1-1; D unresolved. Trimming left V 5 bases short and J 0 bases short, with 7 bases between. Germline assignment: CDR1 MNHEY and CDR2 SMNVEV (reference sequence). CDR3 length equals 13 residues. The CDR3 nucleotides read TGTGCCAGCAGTCTGGGCCTGAACACTGAAGCTTTCTTT. It yields the protein CASSLGLNTEAFF.

This rearrangement joins TRBV5-1 to TRBJ1-1, with 9 bases fitting TRBD1. Trimming removed 3 bases from V and 5 bases from J; junction bases left unmatched: 5. The CDR3 length is 14 residues. Germline assignment: CDR1 SGHRS and CDR2 YFSETQ. CDR3 coding DNA: TGCGCCAGCAGCTCCTACAGGGGGCAAACTGAAGCTTTCTTT. Translating it yields CASSSYRGQTEAFF.

On this clone: Likely a read error: the CDR3 ends without its conserved phenylalanine or tryptophan. The rearrangement uses TRBV6-5 and TRBJ2-7; 8 bases line up with TRBD2. The V gene end was trimmed by 6 bases and the J gene end by 4 bases; junction bases not matched to a gene: 8. CDR1 is MNHEY and CDR2 is SVGAGI in the germline V gene. This CDR3 region has 14 residues. The CDR3 reads CASSPAGLGYEQYL. CDR3 in DNA: TGTGCCAGCAGCCCCGCGGGACTAGGGTACGAGCAGTACCTC.

This sequence joins TRBV30 and TRBJ2-5; 7 nucleotides agree with TRBD1. Germline V lookup: CDR1 GTSNPN, CDR2 SVGIG (reference sequence). The CDR3 is 16 residues long. V was clipped by 5 bases and J by 5 bases; unmatched bases: 17. The CDR3 DNA reads as TGTGCCTGGCTACCTTCCCCAACAGGGGCCGGGGAGACCCAGTACTTC. Translating it yields CAWLPSPTGAGETQYF.

The rearrangement uses TRBV6-4 and TRBJ2-1, with 10 nucleotides matching TRBD2. Per the germline V gene, CDR1 is MRHNA and CDR2 is SNTAGT. Trimming took 4 bases from V and 4 from J; bases not matched to a gene: 7. CDR3 length: 16 residues. This CDR3 reads CASSAQTSGAYNEQFF. The CDR3 nucleotides are TGTGCCAGCAGTGCCCAAACTAGCGGGGCTTACAATGAGCAGTTCTTC.

The CDR3 sequence is CSVEGGIYGYTF. The CDR3 coding sequence is TGCAGCGTTGAGGGCGGGATCTATGGCTACACCTTC. V gene TRBV29-1 combines with J gene TRBJ1-2; D unresolved. Germline V gene sequence: CDR1 SQVTM, CDR2 ANQGSEA. This CDR3 region has 12 residues. Trimming removed 3 bases at V and 4 bases at J, with 9 bases between.

This clone was recorded a few times. The V gene is TRBV5-1, the J gene TRBJ2-5; D is ambiguous. The length of the CDR3 is 14 residues. Trimming shortened V by 0 bases and J by 5 bases, and 11 bases separated the two germline ends. From germline, CDR1 is SGHRS and CDR2 YFSETQ. CDR3 region: CASSLGWVEETQYF. The CDR3 DNA reads as TGCGCCAGCAGCTTGGGTTGGGTGGAGGAGACCCAGTACTTC.

The V and J genes are TRBV12-5 and TRBJ1-6; TRBD1 matches 8 bases. V trimming: 4 bases; J trimming: 7 bases; junction bases outside the gene matches: 3. Germline V gene lookup returns CDR1 LGHNT and CDR2 FRNRAP. The CDR3 sequence is 14 residues long. The DNA for the CDR3 is TGTGCTAGTGGTTGGACAGGGCGAAATTCACCCCTCCACTTT. This codes for CASGWTGRNSPLHF.

The chain joins TRBV19 to TRBJ2-7; 7 bases are a match to TRBD1. CDR1 is LNHDA and CDR2 is SQIVND in the germline V gene (reference sequence). With V trimmed by 6 bases and J by 12 bases, 11 bases remained unmatched. The CDR3 length is 12 residues. CDR3 coding DNA: TGTGCCAGTAGCTTGAACAGGGGATACTTGTACTTC. Translation gives CASSLNRGYLYF.

The chain employs TRBV9 and TRBJ2-2, with no clear D. Germline-derived CDR1 and CDR2 are SGDLS and YYNGEE. Trimming cost V 0 bases and J 0 bases, with 6 bases left between them. The CDR3 consists of 15 residues. The CDR3 DNA sequence: TGTGCCAGCAGCGTAGGTCTTCCGAACACCGGGGAGCTGTTTTTT. Amino acid sequence: CASSVGLPNTGELFF.

The chain couples TRBV5-1 to TRBJ2-3; D is unresolved. CDR3 length equals 15 residues. Trimming cost V 0 bases and J 0 bases, with 8 bases left between them. Germline lookup yields CDR1 SGHRS and CDR2 YFSETQ. CDR3 bases: TGCGCCAGCAGCTTGGTGCCAACTAGCACAGATACGCAGTATTTT. Protein product: CASSLVPTSTDTQYF.

This clone was observed once. The chain recombines TRBV7-6 with TRBJ2-1; D might be TRBD1 (6 bases). This CDR3 spans 15 amino acids. V gave up 1 base and J gave up 1 base, with 8 bases separating them. Germline V gene sequence: CDR1 SGHVS, CDR2 FNYEAQ. The CDR3 bases are TGTGCCAGCAGCTTAGAACAGGGATCCTACAATGAGCAGTTCTTC. This sequence encodes CASSLEQGSYNEQFF.

The V gene is TRBV11-3, the J gene TRBJ2-7; 10 positions agree with TRBD1. The germline gives CDR1 SGHNT, CDR2 YENEEA. The CDR3 contains 14 residues. With V trimmed by 5 bases and J by 5 bases, 6 bases remained unmatched. The CDR3 bases are TGTGCCAGCAGCCTGGGGACAGGGGACGACGAGCAGTACTTC. This encodes CASSLGTGDDEQYF.

This chain connects TRBV7-8 to TRBJ1-5; a weak D match, TRBD1 (6 bases). The CDR3 is 18 amino acids. V dropped 4 bases and J dropped 0 bases, with 19 bases sitting between them. Germline V gene data show CDR1 as SGHVS and CDR2 as FQNEAQ. As DNA, the CDR3 is TGTGCCAGCAGCTCGGCCAAGCCTGGACAGTTTAGCAATCAGCCCCAGCATTTT. The encoded protein is CASSSAKPGQFSNQPQHF.

Concerning this clone: Other DNA sequences in this sample translate to the same CDR3. V is TRBV18 and J is TRBJ2-5, with unresolved D. Trimming left V 2 bases short and J 2 bases short, with 6 bases between. This CDR3 is built from 13 residues. Germline lookup yields CDR1 KGHSH and CDR2 LQKENI. CDR3 protein: CASSPTQQETQYF. In DNA, the CDR3 is TGTGCCAGCTCACCAACGCAGCAAGAGACCCAGTACTTC.

V and J are TRBV11-2 and TRBJ2-7; possible D gene TRBD2, 7 bases. The CDR3 runs 14 residues. The V end lost 1 base, the J end lost 3 bases, and 10 bases lay between the germline ends. The germline CDR1 and CDR2 sequences are SGHAT and FQNNGV. The chain's CDR3 is CASSLGGGIYEQYF. As DNA, the CDR3 is TGTGCCAGCAGCTTAGGCGGGGGCATCTACGAGCAGTACTTC. Complete variable domain (other parts from reference TRBV11-2 and TRBJ2-7): EAGVAQSPRYKIIEKRQSVAFWCNPISGHATLYWYQQILGQGPKLLIQFQNNGVVDDSQLPKDRFSAERLKGVDSTLKIQPAKLEDSAVYLCASSLGGGIYEQYFGPGTRLTVT.

The V and J genes are TRBV5-1 and TRBJ2-7, with 9 bases identical to TRBD1. The junction had 24 bases not matched to a gene; V was cut back by 4 bases and J by 7 bases. This CDR3 comprises 19 residues. Germline loops: CDR1 SGHRS, CDR2 YFSETQ. The CDR3, as DNA: TGCGCCAGCAGCGTCGATCCCGGGACAGGGCCCCTCGGCAGACTTGAGCAGTACTTC. Its protein is CASSVDPGTGPLGRLEQYF. Full variable domain (rest looked up from reference TRBV5-1 and TRBJ2-7): KAGVTQTPRYLIKTRGQQVTLSCSPISGHRSVSWYQQTPGQGLQFLFEYFSETQRNKGNFPGRFSGRQFSNSRSEMNVSTLELGDSALYLCASSVDPGTGPLGRLEQYFGPGTRLTVT.

The J gene is TRBJ2-2, the V gene TRBV5-4; D is undetermined. The CDR3 consists of 15 residues. CDR1 is SGHNT and CDR2 is YYREEE in the germline V gene (reference sequence). The germline V and J ends were trimmed by 2 bases and 0 bases, with 8 bases remaining between them. DNA for the CDR3: TGTGCCAGCAGCTTAGTTCAGTCGAACACCGGGGAGCTGTTTTTT. It specifies CASSLVQSNTGELFF. Drawing the rest from reference TRBV5-4 and TRBJ2-2, the complete variable domain is ETGVTQSPTHLIKTRGQQVTLRCSSQSGHNTVSWYQQALGQGPQFIFQYYREEENGRGNFPPRFSGLQFPNYSSELNVNALELDDSALYLCASSLVQSNTGELFFGEGSRLTVL.

This chain connects TRBV19 to TRBJ2-6; 7 positions agree with TRBD1. CDR3 size: 14 residues. V lost 5 bases to trimming and J lost 2 bases; unmatched junction nucleotides: 0. Germline V gives CDR1 LNHDA, CDR2 SQIVND (reference sequence). The CDR3 sequence is CASSQGAGANVLTF. The CDR3 DNA reads TGTGCCAGTAGTCAGGGGGCTGGGGCCAACGTCCTGACTTTC.

On this clone: A read error may produce the germline difference seen at one junction end. The chain employs TRBV7-9 and TRBJ2-7; 7 positions agree with TRBD2. CDR3 length: 13 residues. CDR1 is SEHNR and CDR2 is FQNEAQ in the germline V gene (reference sequence). The CDR3 reads CSSRPSGNYEQYF. The CDR3 DNA reads TGTTCCAGCAGACCTAGCGGAAACTACGAGCAGTACTTC.

The chain has TRBV4-2 and TRBJ2-1; unclear D gene. Looked up from germline, CDR1 is LGHNA and CDR2 is YNFKEQ. The CDR3 extends over 15 amino acids. V lost 0 bases and J lost 5, with 11 bases in between. The CDR3 sequence: CASSQDRSINNEQFF. The CDR3 bases are TGTGCCAGCAGCCAAGATCGGTCCATAAACAATGAGCAGTTCTTC.

The V gene is TRBV6-1, the J gene TRBJ1-2, with 7 bases identical to TRBD1. V shed 7 bases and J 3 bases; nucleotides not matched to a gene: 8. The germline gives CDR1 MNHNS, CDR2 SASEGT. The CDR3 is 14 residues long. The CDR3 reads CASTRGDRYYGYTF. The CDR3 DNA reads TGTGCCAGCACTCGCGGGGACAGATACTATGGCTACACCTTC.

The chain has TRBV2 and TRBJ2-1; TRBD2 matches 9 bases. Germline lookup yields CDR1 SNHLY and CDR2 FYNNEI. J lost 2 bases, V lost 2 bases, and 7 bases had no gene match. This CDR3 contains 17 residues. The CDR3 loop reads CASSEYSGGGPYNEQFF. The CDR3 coding sequence is TGTGCCAGCAGTGAATATAGCGGGGGAGGCCCCTACAATGAGCAGTTCTTC.

The chain recombines TRBV9 with TRBJ1-4; TRBD1 matches 8 bases. CDR1 is SGDLS and CDR2 is YYNGEE in the germline V gene. CDR3 length equals 17 residues. J lost 0 bases, V lost 0 bases, and 4 bases had no gene match. The CDR3 DNA is TGTGCCAGCAGCGTAGGGGACAGGCCTGCAACTAATGAAAAACTGTTTTTT. Encoded protein: CASSVGDRPATNEKLFF. Filled out from reference TRBV9 and TRBJ1-4, the complete variable domain reads DSGVTQTPKHLITATGQRVTLRCSPRSGDLSVYWYQQSLDQGLQFLIQYYNGEERAKGNILERFSAQQFPDLHSELNLSSLELGDSALYFCASSVGDRPATNEKLFFGSGTQLSVL.

V and J are TRBV11-2 and TRBJ2-4, with a weak D call TRBD2 (7 bases). Germline lookup yields CDR1 SGHAT and CDR2 FQNNGV. This CDR3 has 17 amino acids. V lost 0 bases and J 1 base, leaving 13 bases between the germline ends. This CDR3 reads CASSLEGGRRAKNIQYF. The CDR3 region has the DNA TGTGCCAGCAGCTTAGAGGGGGGGCGCAGGGCCAAAAACATTCAGTACTTC.

About this clone itself: The sample has other DNA sequences that encode this CDR3 too. V usage is TRBV9 and J usage is TRBJ2-5; 8 bases map to TRBD1. Germline trimming cut 2 bases from V and 1 base from J; bases unmatched to any gene: 4. Germline V gene sequence: CDR1 SGDLS, CDR2 YYNGEE. This CDR3 spans 15 amino acids. This CDR3 is CASSVGQGIQETQYF. The CDR3 nucleotides read TGTGCCAGCAGCGTTGGACAGGGCATCCAAGAGACCCAGTACTTC.

This chain connects TRBV6-1 to TRBJ1-6, with a tentative D call TRBD1 (6 bases). The germline V gene has CDR1 MNHNS and CDR2 SASEGT. The CDR3 sequence is 14 residues long. V was pared by 6 bases and J by 7 bases, with 13 bases between. CDR3 sequence reads: CASRPGQPNSPLHF. The DNA for the CDR3 is TGTGCCAGCAGGCCGGGACAACCCAATTCACCCCTCCACTTT.